This TCR beta chain derives from a study of blood T cells in healthy people across ages. General observations from the study: Roughly linearly, TCR beta diversity per million T cells fell as age increased.

Of note for this clonotype: Its antigen is undetermined.

The CDR3 runs 14 residues. Germline CDR1 and CDR2: ENHRY and SYGVKD. V shed 5 bases and J 3 bases; nucleotides not matched to a gene: 5. A second PCR, run for roughly 6 to 11 cycles, used a sample-barcoded 5' primer plus a J-beta primer mix. MiXCR, applied by TCRdb to the 5' RACE reads, yields one record per CDR3 protein. Among over 1.5 million distinct CDR3 sequences listed, around 48% were seen once. Sequencing was done on a sample of blood. This TCR derives from a woman aged 40 to 55 in good health. The chain links TRBV10-3 to TRBJ1-2, with 8 bases identical to TRBD1. The CDR3 loop is CAISPGQGDYGYTF. The CDR3 region has the DNA TGTGCCATCAGTCCTGGACAGGGCGACTATGGCTACACCTTC.